The rows below give T cell receptor beta chains drawn from one sample of a study of T-cell reconstitution after alpha-beta-depleted transplantation in children. TCRdb itself ran the PCR reads through MiXCR, one entry per CDR3 protein. This table has hundreds of thousands of distinct CDR3 sequences, around 13% appearing once. The sample here was PBMCs, taken before TCRalphabeta/CD19-depleted stem cell transplant. Receptor source: a girl aged 2-10 years with congenital amegakaryocytic thrombocytopenia, due to receive a stem cell transplant. The CDR3 runs from the conserved cysteine through the conserved F or W. Each record gives: D gene, J gene, V gene, clone size, CDR3 DNA, CDR3 protein. The D gene is left open where the match is weak. Not every row has a clone size; where given, it reads once, few, many or a size class.

TRBD2	TRBJ2-7	TRBV15	NA	TGTGCCACCAGCAGAGATTTCGGGAGGATCTCGGAGCAGTACTTC	CATSRDFGRISEQYF
NA	TRBJ2-3	TRBV10-3	NA	TGTGCCATCAGTGAGATGGGGACGACGAGCACAGATACGCAGTATTTT	CAISEMGTTSTDTQYF
NA	TRBJ2-3	TRBV12-3/TRBV12-4	few	TGTGCCAGCAGTCCCGACGCGCGAGATACGCAGTATTTT	CASSPDARDTQYF
TRBD1	TRBJ2-5	TRBV20-1	NA	TGCAGTGCTAGGGACAGGGGTGGTAACCAAGAGACCCAGTACTTC	CSARDRGGNQETQYF
NA	TRBJ2-6	TRBV10-3	few	TGTGCCATCAGGAGACAGCCCTCTGGGGCCAACGTCCTGACTTTC	CAIRRQPSGANVLTF
NA	TRBJ2-2	TRBV2	few	TGTGCCAGCAGCGGACTCAGCACCGGGGAGCTGTTTTTT	CASSGLSTGELFF
NA	TRBJ2-7	TRBV29-1	few	TGCAGCGTGGGCGACGCTAGCTCCTACGAGCAGTACTTC	CSVGDASSYEQYF
TRBD2	TRBJ2-7	TRBV5-1	many	TGCGCCAGCAGCTTGTCGGTCCAGCGGGGGACCTACGAGCAGTACTTC	CASSLSVQRGTYEQYF
NA	TRBJ1-2	TRBV6-1	many	TGTGCCAGCAGGGTATCGGACAGTACCTATGGCTACACCTTC	CASRVSDSTYGYTF
NA	TRBJ2-1	TRBV20-1	many	TGCAGTGCTAAGAGTGATGTCAGTGAGCAGTTCTTC	CSAKSDVSEQFF
NA	TRBJ2-5	TRBV29-1	NA	TGCAGCGTTGGAAGTAATCAAGAGACCCAGTACTTC	CSVGSNQETQYF